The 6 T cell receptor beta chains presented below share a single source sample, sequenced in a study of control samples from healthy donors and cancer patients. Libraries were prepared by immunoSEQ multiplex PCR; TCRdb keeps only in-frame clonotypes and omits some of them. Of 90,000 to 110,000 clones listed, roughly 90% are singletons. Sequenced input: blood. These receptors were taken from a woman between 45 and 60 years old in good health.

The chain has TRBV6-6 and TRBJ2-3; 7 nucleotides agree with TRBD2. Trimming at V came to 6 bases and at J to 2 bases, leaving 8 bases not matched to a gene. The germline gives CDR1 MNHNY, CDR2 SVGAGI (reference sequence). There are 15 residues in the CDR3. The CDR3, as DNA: TGTGCCAGCAGGGGAGCGGGGAAGAACACAGATACGCAGTATTTT. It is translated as CASRGAGKNTDTQYF.

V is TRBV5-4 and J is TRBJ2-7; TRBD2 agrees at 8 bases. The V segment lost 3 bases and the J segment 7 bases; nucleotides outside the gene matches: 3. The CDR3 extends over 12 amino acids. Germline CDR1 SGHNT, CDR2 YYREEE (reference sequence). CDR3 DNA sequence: TGTGCCAGCAGCTCGGGCGGGGGGGAGCAGTACTTC. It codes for CASSSGGGEQYF.

Here the CDR3 reads CATSDGGAASSYNEQFF. The CDR3 DNA is TGTGCCACCAGTGATGGGGGAGCGGCGAGCTCCTACAATGAGCAGTTCTTC. The gene calls are TRBV24-1 and TRBJ2-1; the D gene could be TRBD1 or TRBD2 (5 bases each). V dropped 3 bases and J dropped 0 bases, with 14 bases sitting between them. The CDR3 sequence is 17 residues long. Germline V gene sequence: CDR1 KGHDR, CDR2 SFDVKD.

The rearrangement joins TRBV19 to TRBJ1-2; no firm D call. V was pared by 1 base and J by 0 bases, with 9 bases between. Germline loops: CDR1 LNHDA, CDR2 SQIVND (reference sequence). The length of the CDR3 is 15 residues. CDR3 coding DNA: TGTGCCAGTAGTATAGCTCTCGGACCTAACTATGGCTACACCTTC. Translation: CASSIALGPNYGYTF. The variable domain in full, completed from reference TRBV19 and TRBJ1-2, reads DGGITQSPKYLFRKEGQNVTLSCEQNLNHDAMYWYRQDPGQGLRLIYYSQIVNDFQKGDIAEGYSVSREKKESFPLTVTSAQKNPTAFYLCASSIALGPNYGYTFGSGTRLTVV.

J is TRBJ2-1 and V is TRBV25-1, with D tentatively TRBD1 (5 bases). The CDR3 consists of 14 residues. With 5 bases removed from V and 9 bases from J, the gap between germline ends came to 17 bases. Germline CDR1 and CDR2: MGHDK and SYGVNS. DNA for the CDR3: TGTGCCAGCAGTACTCAAGGGGCTAGTATTGAGCAGTTCTTC. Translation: CASSTQGASIEQFF.

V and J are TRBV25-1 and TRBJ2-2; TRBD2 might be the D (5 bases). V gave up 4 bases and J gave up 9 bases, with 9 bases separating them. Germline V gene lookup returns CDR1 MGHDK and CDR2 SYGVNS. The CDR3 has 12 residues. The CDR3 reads CASSAGGRELFF. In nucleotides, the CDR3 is TGTGCCAGCAGTGCTGGAGGACGGGAGCTGTTTTTT.